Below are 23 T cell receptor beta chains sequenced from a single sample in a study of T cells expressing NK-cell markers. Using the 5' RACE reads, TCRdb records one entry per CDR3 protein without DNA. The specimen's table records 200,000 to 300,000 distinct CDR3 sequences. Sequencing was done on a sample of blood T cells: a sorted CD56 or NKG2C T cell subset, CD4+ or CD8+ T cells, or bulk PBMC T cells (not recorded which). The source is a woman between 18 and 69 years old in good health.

CDR3 in amino acids: CSARTSGRSGEQYF. V usage is TRBV20-1 and J usage is TRBJ2-7; TCRdb picks TRBD2, but there is no DNA to check that call. The CDR3 is 14 residues long. Germline CDR1 and CDR2: DFQATT and SNEGSKA (reference sequence).

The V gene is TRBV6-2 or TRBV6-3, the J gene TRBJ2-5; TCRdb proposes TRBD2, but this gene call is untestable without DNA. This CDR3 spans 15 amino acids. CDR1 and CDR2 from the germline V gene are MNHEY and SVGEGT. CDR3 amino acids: CASSYSPAREETQYF.

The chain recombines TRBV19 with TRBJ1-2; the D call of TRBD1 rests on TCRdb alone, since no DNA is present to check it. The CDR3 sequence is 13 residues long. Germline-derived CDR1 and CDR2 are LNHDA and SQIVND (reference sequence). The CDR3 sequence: CASSILQGYGYTF.

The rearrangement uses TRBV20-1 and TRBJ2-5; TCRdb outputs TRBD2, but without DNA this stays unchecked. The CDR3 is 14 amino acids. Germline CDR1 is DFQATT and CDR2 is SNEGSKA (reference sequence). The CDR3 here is CSARVSSGQETQYF.

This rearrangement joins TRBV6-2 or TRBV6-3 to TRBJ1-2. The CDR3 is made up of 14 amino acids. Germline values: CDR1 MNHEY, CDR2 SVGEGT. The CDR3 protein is CASRVTWTRGGYTF.

CDR3 sequence reads: CASRDSTSGTHNEQFF. The chain recombines TRBV6-1 with TRBJ2-1; TCRdb reports TRBD2, a call that lacks DNA to check it against. The CDR3 extends over 16 amino acids. CDR1 MNHNS and CDR2 SASEGT come from the germline V gene.

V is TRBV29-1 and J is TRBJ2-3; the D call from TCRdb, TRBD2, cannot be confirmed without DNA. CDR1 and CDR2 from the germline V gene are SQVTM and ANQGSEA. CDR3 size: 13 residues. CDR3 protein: CSAGLAGGDTQYF.

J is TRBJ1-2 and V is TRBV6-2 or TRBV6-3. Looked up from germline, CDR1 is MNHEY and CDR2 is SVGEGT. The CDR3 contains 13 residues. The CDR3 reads CASSYNPLDGYTF.

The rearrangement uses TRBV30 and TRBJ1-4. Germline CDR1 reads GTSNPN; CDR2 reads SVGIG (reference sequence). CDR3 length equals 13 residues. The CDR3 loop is CAWSSGGGEKLFF.

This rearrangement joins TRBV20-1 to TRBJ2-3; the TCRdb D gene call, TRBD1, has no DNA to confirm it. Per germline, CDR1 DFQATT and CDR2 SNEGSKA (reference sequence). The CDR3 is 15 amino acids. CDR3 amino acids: CSAGPAASGTDTQYF.

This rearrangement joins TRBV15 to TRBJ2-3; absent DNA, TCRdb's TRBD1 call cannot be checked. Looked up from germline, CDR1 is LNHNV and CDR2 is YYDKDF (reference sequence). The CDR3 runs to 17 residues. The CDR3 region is CATSRGTGTGGADTQYF.

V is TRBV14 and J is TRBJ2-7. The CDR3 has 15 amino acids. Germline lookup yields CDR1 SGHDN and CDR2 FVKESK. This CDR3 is CASSQARTGLYEQYF.

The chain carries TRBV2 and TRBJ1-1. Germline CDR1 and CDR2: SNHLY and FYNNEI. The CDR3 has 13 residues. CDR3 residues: CASTLDANTEAFF.

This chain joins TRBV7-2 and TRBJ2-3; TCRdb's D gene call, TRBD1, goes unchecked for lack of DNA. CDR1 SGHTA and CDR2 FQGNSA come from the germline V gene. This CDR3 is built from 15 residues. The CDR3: CASSSDRRNTDTQYF.

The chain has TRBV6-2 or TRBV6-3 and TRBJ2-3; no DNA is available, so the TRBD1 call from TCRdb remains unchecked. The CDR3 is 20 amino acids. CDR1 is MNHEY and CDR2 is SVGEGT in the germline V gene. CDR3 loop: CASSYSISPTGQGAWDTQYF.

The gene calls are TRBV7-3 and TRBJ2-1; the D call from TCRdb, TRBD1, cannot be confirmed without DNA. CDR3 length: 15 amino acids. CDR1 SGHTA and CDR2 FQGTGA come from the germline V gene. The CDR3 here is CASSLRQGGYNEQFF.

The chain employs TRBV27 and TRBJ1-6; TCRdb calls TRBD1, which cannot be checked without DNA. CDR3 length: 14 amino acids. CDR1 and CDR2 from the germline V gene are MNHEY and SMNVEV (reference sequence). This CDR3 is CASRLRADNSPLHF.

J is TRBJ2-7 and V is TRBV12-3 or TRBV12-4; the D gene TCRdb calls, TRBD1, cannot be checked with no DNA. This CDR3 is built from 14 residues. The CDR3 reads CASRAGQGLYEQYF.

CDR3 amino acids: CSARTANNSPLHF. The V call is TRBV20-1, the J call TRBJ1-6; TCRdb lists TRBD1, though no DNA is available to test this call. Germline-derived CDR1 and CDR2 are DFQATT and SNEGSKA (reference sequence). The CDR3 runs 13 residues.

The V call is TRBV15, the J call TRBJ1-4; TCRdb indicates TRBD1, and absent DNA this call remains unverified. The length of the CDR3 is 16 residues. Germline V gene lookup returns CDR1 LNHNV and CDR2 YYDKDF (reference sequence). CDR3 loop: CATSGFKGQPNEKLFF.

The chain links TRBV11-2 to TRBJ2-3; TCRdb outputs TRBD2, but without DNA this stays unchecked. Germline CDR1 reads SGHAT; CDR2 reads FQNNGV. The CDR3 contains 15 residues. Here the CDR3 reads CASSLDGAREDTQYF.

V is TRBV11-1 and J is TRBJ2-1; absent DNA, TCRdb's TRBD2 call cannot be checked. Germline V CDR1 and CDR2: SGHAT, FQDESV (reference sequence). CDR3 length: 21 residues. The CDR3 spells CASSLVHPASGRARSYNEQFF.

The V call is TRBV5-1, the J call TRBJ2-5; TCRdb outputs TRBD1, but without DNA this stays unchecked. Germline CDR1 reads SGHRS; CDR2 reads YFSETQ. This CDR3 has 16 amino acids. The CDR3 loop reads CASSLSGTTFGETQYF. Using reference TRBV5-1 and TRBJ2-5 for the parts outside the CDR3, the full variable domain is KAGVTQTPRYLIKTRGQQVTLSCSPISGHRSVSWYQQTPGQGLQFLFEYFSETQRNKGNFPGRFSGRQFSNSRSEMNVSTLELGDSALYLCASSLSGTTFGETQYFGPGTRLLVL.